The 6 T cell receptor beta chains listed next were all sequenced from one sample in a study of T cells in pancreatic ductal adenocarcinoma. Assay: immunoSEQ multiplex PCR; the TCRdb copy retains only in-frame clones and omits some. The sample yields 100,000 or so clones, roughly 96% seen once. No neoadjuvant therapy was given to the selected pancreatic ductal adenocarcinoma patients before their surgery. The source material was PBMCs. The receptors derive from a human donor with pancreatic ductal adenocarcinoma.

The chain joins TRBV5-6 to TRBJ1-1; D not resolved. Germline V gene lookup returns CDR1 SGHDT and CDR2 YYEEEE. This CDR3 has 11 residues. V was trimmed by 1 base and J by 7 bases, leaving 5 bases between them. The CDR3 region has the DNA TGTGCCAGCAGCTTGAGGAGTGAAGCTTTCTTT. Translated: CASSLRSEAFF.

The chain joins TRBV6-5 to TRBJ2-7, with 9 bases that match TRBD1. Trimming cost V 9 bases and J 5 bases; bases outside gene matches: 8. Germline V gene data show CDR1 as MNHEY and CDR2 as SVGAGI. There are 13 residues in the CDR3. The CDR3 DNA sequence: TGTGCCAGACGACAGGGGGTGAAAAACGAGCAGTACTTC. Protein sequence: CARRQGVKNEQYF.

V gene TRBV10-3 combines with J gene TRBJ2-7, with TRBD1 as a possible D gene (5 bases). The V and J ends lost 6 bases and 4 bases respectively, with 7 bases between them. This CDR3 has 11 amino acids. Germline CDR1 ENHRY, CDR2 SYGVKD. The CDR3 region has the DNA TGTGCCATCAGGACAGCTTACGAGCAGTACTTC. Its protein is CAIRTAYEQYF.

The J gene is TRBJ2-1, the V gene TRBV2; TRBD1 matches 10 bases. Germline loops: CDR1 SNHLY, CDR2 FYNNEI. V lost 9 bases and J lost 4; bases outside the gene matches: 3. The CDR3 has 13 residues. CDR3 sequence: CASDRGQYNEQFF. CDR3 DNA: TGTGCCAGTGACAGGGGGCAGTACAATGAGCAGTTCTTC.

This clone was seen a single time. V and J are TRBV18 and TRBJ2-7, with D tentatively TRBD2 (5 bases). V was trimmed by 2 bases and J by 5 bases, leaving 7 bases between them. The CDR3 is 12 amino acids. Germline V gives CDR1 KGHSH, CDR2 LQKENI. For the CDR3, the DNA is TGTGCCAGCTCACCAGGCGGGCACGAGCAGTACTTC. Protein product: CASSPGGHEQYF.

The CDR3 here is CASIHPAGTSNNEQFF. The CDR3 coding sequence is TGTGCCAGCATTCACCCTGCCGGGACTAGTAACAATGAGCAGTTCTTC. This rearrangement joins TRBV28 to TRBJ2-1; 8 nucleotides agree with TRBD2. The ends lost 7 bases at V and 5 bases at J; junction bases unmatched: 13. The CDR3 loop spans 16 amino acids. Germline CDR1 and CDR2: MDHEN and SYDVKM.